The 20 T cell receptor beta chains below all came from one sample that was sequenced in a study of T-cell reconstitution after alpha-beta-depleted transplantation in children. The authors prepared the TCRbeta library with unique molecular identifiers. MiXCR, run by TCRdb on the PCR reads, gives a single entry per CDR3 protein. Of about 580,000 distinct CDR3 sequences in the sample, 25% to 30% were seen once. Sequences were derived from PBMCs, sampled before TCRalphabeta/CD19-depleted stem cell transplant. The receptors come from a boy under two years old with Wiskott-Aldrich syndrome, due to receive a stem cell transplant.

This clonotype was seen more than once but under ten times. V and J are TRBV5-1 and TRBJ2-5, with 13 bases that match TRBD2. Losses at the gene ends were 0 bases for V and 5 bases for J; bases not matched to a gene: 7. The CDR3 length is 17 residues. Germline CDR1 reads SGHRS; CDR2 reads YFSETQ. CDR3 coding DNA: TGCGCCAGCAGCTTGGGAGGACTAGCGGGAGCGTTTGAGACCCAGTACTTC. Its translation is CASSLGGLAGAFETQYF.

The sample holds a few counts of this clonotype. The chain recombines TRBV5-1 with TRBJ1-2; D perhaps matches TRBD1 (6 bases). CDR3 length: 15 amino acids. V dropped 2 bases and J dropped 6 bases, with 17 bases sitting between them. Germline values: CDR1 SGHRS, CDR2 YFSETQ. In DNA form, the CDR3 reads TGCGCCAGCAGCTTCGAAATACAGGGAAGGAATGGCTACACCTTC. Amino acids: CASSFEIQGRNGYTF.

The V gene is TRBV12-3 or TRBV12-4, the J gene TRBJ1-1, with a weak D call TRBD1 (6 bases). Deletions cut 6 bases from V and 0 bases from J, with 11 bases between. The CDR3 spans 14 residues. DNA for the CDR3: TGTGCCAGCAGGGAGGGGGGGGTGAACACTGAAGCTTTCTTT. Protein sequence: CASREGGVNTEAFF.

The chain has TRBV10-2 and TRBJ2-3; possibly TRBD1 for D (6 bases). CDR1 and CDR2 from the germline V gene are WSHSY and SAAADI. The V and J ends lost 6 bases and 5 bases respectively, with 15 bases between them. The CDR3 length is 14 residues. CDR3 sequence reads: CASRQDSFRDTQYF. The CDR3 DNA is TGCGCCAGCAGACAGGACAGCTTCCGAGATACGCAGTATTTT.

This chain uses TRBV7-2 with TRBJ2-1; D remains ambiguous. V gave up 5 bases and J gave up 10 bases, with 12 bases separating them. CDR3 size: 12 residues. Germline V gives CDR1 SGHTA, CDR2 FQGNSA. This chain's CDR3 is CASSPPWREQFF. The CDR3 DNA sequence: TGTGCCAGCAGCCCCCCATGGCGGGAGCAGTTCTTC.

V is TRBV7-2 and J is TRBJ2-2; a possible D gene is TRBD2 (6 bases). CDR3 size: 15 residues. The ends were cut back, 6 bases at V and 2 bases at J, with 13 bases in the middle. Per the germline V gene, CDR1 is SGHTA and CDR2 is FQGNSA. CDR3 in DNA: TGTGCCAGCAGGGGCGGGGCGGTAAACACCGGGGAGCTGTTTTTT. It translates to CASRGGAVNTGELFF.

This clonotype was counted a few times. The chain couples TRBV5-1 to TRBJ2-5, with TRBD1 matching over 8 bases. The CDR3 runs 13 residues. CDR1 is SGHRS, CDR2 YFSETQ, per germline. The junction had 4 bases not matched to a gene; V was cut back by 6 bases and J by 3 bases. The DNA of the CDR3 is TGCGCCAGCATCCAGACAGGGGAAGAGACCCAGTACTTC. As protein: CASIQTGEETQYF.

The chain recombines TRBV7-2 with TRBJ2-1; TRBD2 aligns across 7 bases. Germline V gene lookup returns CDR1 SGHTA and CDR2 FQGNSA. V was pared by 1 base and J by 11 bases, with 5 bases of the junction left unmatched. The CDR3 runs to 13 residues. The CDR3 bases are TGTGCCAGCAGCTTAGAGCGACTAGCTCAGCAGTTCTTC. Translated, it gives CASSLERLAQQFF.

V and J are TRBV5-1 and TRBJ2-7, with a possible D match to TRBD2 (5 bases). V dropped 0 bases and J dropped 4 bases, with 11 bases sitting between them. CDR1 SGHRS and CDR2 YFSETQ come from the germline V gene. This CDR3 comprises 14 residues. CDR3 DNA: TGCGCCAGCAGCTTGGACGGGGTCGGGTACGAGCAGTACTTC. Protein product: CASSLDGVGYEQYF. The variable domain in full, completed from reference TRBV5-1 and TRBJ2-7, reads KAGVTQTPRYLIKTRGQQVTLSCSPISGHRSVSWYQQTPGQGLQFLFEYFSETQRNKGNFPGRFSGRQFSNSRSEMNVSTLELGDSALYLCASSLDGVGYEQYFGPGTRLTVT.

The CDR3 here is CASSQGAGAVKTQYF. For the CDR3, the DNA is TGTGCCAGCAGCCAAGGGGCGGGGGCCGTGAAGACCCAGTACTTC. The chain couples TRBV14 to TRBJ2-5; D perhaps matches TRBD2 (7 bases). This CDR3 spans 15 amino acids. With 1 base removed from V and 6 bases from J, the gap between germline ends came to 15 bases. Germline V gene sequence: CDR1 SGHDN, CDR2 FVKESK.

This chain connects TRBV5-6 to TRBJ2-2, with a weak D call TRBD1 (5 bases). Trimming removed 4 bases from V and 6 bases from J, with 10 bases in between. The CDR3 loop spans 13 amino acids. Germline CDR1 reads SGHDT; CDR2 reads YYEEEE. CDR3 in amino acids: CASSIAGPGELFF. CDR3 nucleotide sequence: TGTGCCAGCAGCATAGCAGGGCCCGGGGAGCTGTTTTTT.

This clonotype has just a few counts. The CDR3 coding sequence is TGCGCCAGCAGCGTTGGGATTCTAGCGAATGAGCAGTTCTTC. Amino acid sequence: CASSVGILANEQFF. The chain recombines TRBV5-1 with TRBJ2-1, with D maybe TRBD2 (6 bases). Germline V gene sequence: CDR1 SGHRS, CDR2 YFSETQ. V gave up 4 bases and J gave up 7 bases, with 15 bases separating them. This CDR3 is built from 14 residues.

The rearrangement links TRBV15 to TRBJ1-2; 7 bases agree with TRBD1. The germline V gene encodes CDR1 LNHNV and CDR2 YYDKDF (reference sequence). The CDR3 has 14 residues. Germline trimming cut 5 bases from V and 6 bases from J; bases unmatched to any gene: 9. The CDR3 loop is CATSPDRVLNGYTF. The DNA for the CDR3 is TGTGCCACCAGCCCCGACAGGGTGCTGAATGGCTACACCTTC.

The chain employs TRBV5-1 and TRBJ2-5; unclear D gene. CDR3 length: 12 amino acids. Trimming shortened V by 5 bases and J by 5 bases, and 10 bases separated the two germline ends. CDR1 and CDR2 (germline): SGHRS, YFSETQ. The CDR3 sequence is CASSQIGETQYF. As DNA, the CDR3 is TGCGCCAGCAGTCAGATCGGGGAGACCCAGTACTTC.

This clonotype was counted between two and nine times. The V call is TRBV10-3, the J call TRBJ1-4; D is undetermined. Trimming shortened V by 0 bases and J by 8 bases, and 10 bases separated the two germline ends. The CDR3 runs to 14 residues. Germline values: CDR1 ENHRY, CDR2 SYGVKD. CDR3 protein: CAISESGSWEKLFF. CDR3 nucleotides: TGTGCCATCAGTGAGTCGGGAAGCTGGGAAAAACTGTTTTTT.

This chain joins TRBV20-1 and TRBJ1-6, with D tentatively TRBD1 (5 bases). V lost 4 bases to trimming and J lost 6 bases, with 10 bases between them. The CDR3 runs 13 residues. Per germline, CDR1 DFQATT and CDR2 SNEGSKA (reference sequence). The CDR3 is CSATRAPNSPLHF. As DNA, the CDR3 is TGCAGTGCTACCAGGGCGCCTAATTCACCCCTCCACTTT.

There are a few counts of this clonotype. The chain recombines TRBV12-3 or TRBV12-4 with TRBJ2-3, with no clear D. This CDR3 has 13 amino acids. The V and J ends lost 4 bases and 3 bases respectively, with 8 bases between them. This CDR3 reads CASSSVRTDTQYF. The CDR3 DNA follows: TGTGCCAGCAGTTCAGTGCGGACAGATACGCAGTATTTT.

This clonotype occurred a few times. The CDR3 sequence: CASSVLQGGSSYEQYF. DNA of the CDR3: TGCGCCAGCAGCGTCTTACAGGGAGGAAGCTCCTACGAGCAGTACTTC. This chain uses TRBV5-1 with TRBJ2-7; the D call may be TRBD1 or TRBD2 (6 bases each). V lost 4 bases and J 0 bases, leaving 17 bases between the germline ends. Germline V CDR1 and CDR2: SGHRS, YFSETQ. The CDR3 contains 16 residues.

CDR3 protein: CASSRRLAGGRGQETQYF. CDR3 in DNA: TGTGCCAGCAGTAGACGACTAGCGGGAGGCCGTGGCCAAGAGACCCAGTACTTC. The genes are TRBV27 and TRBJ2-5; TRBD2 aligns across 13 bases. After removal of 5 bases from V and 1 base from J, the junction contained 10 bases not matched to a gene. The V gene's germline CDR1 is MNHEY and CDR2 SMNVEV (reference sequence). The CDR3 consists of 18 residues.

The chain couples TRBV30 to TRBJ2-1; D may match TRBD1 or TRBD2 (5 bases each). Trimming stripped 7 bases from V and 6 bases from J, with 10 bases between. CDR1 is GTSNPN, CDR2 SVGIG, per germline (reference sequence). The CDR3 covers 11 residues. CDR3: CAFQGVNEQFF. The CDR3 DNA reads TGTGCCTTCCAGGGAGTCAATGAGCAGTTCTTC.